The present TCR beta chain was sequenced within a study of cytomegalovirus exposure and HLA in healthy donors. Study-wide findings and caveats: Associated with cytomegalovirus, according to the listing, were approximately 160 TCR beta chains. In a later analysis, several top co-occurrence clusters appeared linked to parvovirus B19, influenza, CMV and Epstein-Barr virus. Most TCR sequences were uncommon, yet certain public TCRs appeared in many donors. A missense DCLRE1C variant was associated with V- and J-gene trimming of TCR beta chains in a later analysis, and an independent cohort replicated the association.

The study ran its PCR with 60 Vbeta and 13 Jbeta primers. Clones were sequenced by immunoSEQ multiplex PCR, and TCRdb holds only the in-frame ones, with some missing. The sample holds about 97,000 clones, 60% to 80% seen once. On this clone: Antigen specificity is unknown.

Germline CDR1 reads SEHNR; CDR2 reads FQNEAQ (reference sequence). This CDR3 comprises 13 residues. With V trimmed by 6 bases and J by 8 bases, 0 bases remained unmatched. The TCR sequence derives from a male donor in good health and CMV-seropositive. The V gene is TRBV7-9, the J gene TRBJ1-6; 11 bases are a match to TRBD1. The material sequenced was PBMCs. The CDR3 bases are TGTGCCAGCAGGGGACAGGGGGATTCACCCCTCCACTTT. Its translation: CASRGQGDSPLHF.